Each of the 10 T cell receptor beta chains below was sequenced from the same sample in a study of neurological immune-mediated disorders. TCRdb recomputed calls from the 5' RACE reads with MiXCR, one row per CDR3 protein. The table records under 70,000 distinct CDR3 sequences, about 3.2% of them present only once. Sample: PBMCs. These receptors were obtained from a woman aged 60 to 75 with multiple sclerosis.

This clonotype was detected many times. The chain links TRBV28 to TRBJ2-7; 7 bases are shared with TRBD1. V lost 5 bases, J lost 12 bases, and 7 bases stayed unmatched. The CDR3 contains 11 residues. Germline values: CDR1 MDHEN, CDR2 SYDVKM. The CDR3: CASSLLRGLYF. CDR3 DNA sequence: TGTGCCAGCAGTCTTCTGAGGGGGCTGTACTTC.

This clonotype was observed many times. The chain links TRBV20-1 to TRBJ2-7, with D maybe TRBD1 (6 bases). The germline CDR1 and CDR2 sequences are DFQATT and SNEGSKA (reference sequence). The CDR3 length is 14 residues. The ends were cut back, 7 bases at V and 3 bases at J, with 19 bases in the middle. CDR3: CSVETGPQLYEQYF. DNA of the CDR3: TGCAGTGTCGAGACAGGCCCCCAACTCTACGAGCAGTACTTC.

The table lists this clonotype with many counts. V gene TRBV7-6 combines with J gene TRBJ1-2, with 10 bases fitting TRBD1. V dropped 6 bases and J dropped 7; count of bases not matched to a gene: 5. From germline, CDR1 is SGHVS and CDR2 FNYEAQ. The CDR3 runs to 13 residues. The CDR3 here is CASSSTGGFGYTF. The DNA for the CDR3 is TGTGCCAGCAGTTCGACAGGGGGCTTTGGCTACACCTTC.

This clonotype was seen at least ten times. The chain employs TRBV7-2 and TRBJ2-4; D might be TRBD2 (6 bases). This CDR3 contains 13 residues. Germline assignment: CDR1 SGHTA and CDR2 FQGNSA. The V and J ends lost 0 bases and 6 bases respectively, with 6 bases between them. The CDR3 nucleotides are TGTGCCAGCAGCTTAGCGGGGGGAAACATTCAGTACTTC. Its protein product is CASSLAGGNIQYF. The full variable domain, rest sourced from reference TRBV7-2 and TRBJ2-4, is GAGVSQSPSNKVTEKGKDVELRCDPISGHTALYWYRQSLGQGLEFLIYFQGNSAPDKSGLPSDRFSAERTGGSVSTLTIQRTQQEDSAVYLCASSLAGGNIQYFGAGTRLSVL.

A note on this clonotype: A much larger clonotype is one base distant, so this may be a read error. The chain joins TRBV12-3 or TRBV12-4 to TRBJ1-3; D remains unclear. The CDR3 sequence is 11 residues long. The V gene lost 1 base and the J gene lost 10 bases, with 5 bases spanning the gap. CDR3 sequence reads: CASSLGETIYF. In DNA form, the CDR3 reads TGTGCCAGCAGTTTAGGGGAAACCATATATTTT.

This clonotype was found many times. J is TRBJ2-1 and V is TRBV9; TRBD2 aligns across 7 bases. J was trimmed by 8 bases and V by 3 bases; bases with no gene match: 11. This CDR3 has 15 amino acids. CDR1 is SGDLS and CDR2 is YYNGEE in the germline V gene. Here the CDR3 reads CASSDRSGVMDEQFF. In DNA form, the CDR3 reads TGTGCCAGCAGCGATAGAAGCGGGGTGATGGATGAGCAGTTCTTC. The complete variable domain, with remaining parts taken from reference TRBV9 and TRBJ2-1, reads DSGVTQTPKHLITATGQRVTLRCSPRSGDLSVYWYQQSLDQGLQFLIQYYNGEERAKGNILERFSAQQFPDLHSELNLSSLELGDSALYFCASSDRSGVMDEQFFGPGTRLTVL.

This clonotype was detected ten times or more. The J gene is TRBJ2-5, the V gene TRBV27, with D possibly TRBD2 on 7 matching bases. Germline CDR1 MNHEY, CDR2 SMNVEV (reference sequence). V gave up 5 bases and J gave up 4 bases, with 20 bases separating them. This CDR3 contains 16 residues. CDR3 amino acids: CASSHRLGAGAETQYF. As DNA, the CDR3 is TGTGCCAGCAGTCACCGACTAGGCGCGGGGGCAGAGACCCAGTACTTC.

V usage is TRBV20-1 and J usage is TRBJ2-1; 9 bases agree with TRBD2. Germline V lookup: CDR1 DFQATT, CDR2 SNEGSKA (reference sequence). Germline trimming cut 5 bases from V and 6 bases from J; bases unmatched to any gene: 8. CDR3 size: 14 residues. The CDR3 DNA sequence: TGCAGTGCTTACCTTAGCGGGAGACGCAATGAGCAGTTCTTC. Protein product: CSAYLSGRRNEQFF.

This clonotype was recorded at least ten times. The CDR3 sequence: CASSQVSSNTGELFF. CDR3 DNA: TGCGCCAGCAGCCAAGTGAGCTCGAACACCGGGGAGCTGTTTTTT. The chain joins TRBV4-1 to TRBJ2-2; D ambiguous. This CDR3 region has 15 residues. Germline V gene lookup returns CDR1 MGHRA and CDR2 YSYEKL. V lost 1 base to trimming and J lost 0 bases, with 6 bases between them.

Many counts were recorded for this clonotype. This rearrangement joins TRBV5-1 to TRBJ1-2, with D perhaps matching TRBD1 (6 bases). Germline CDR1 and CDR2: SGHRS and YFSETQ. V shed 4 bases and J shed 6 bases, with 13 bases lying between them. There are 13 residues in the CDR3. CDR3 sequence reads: CASSPTGLDGYTF. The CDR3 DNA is TGCGCCAGCAGCCCTACAGGGTTAGATGGCTACACCTTC.